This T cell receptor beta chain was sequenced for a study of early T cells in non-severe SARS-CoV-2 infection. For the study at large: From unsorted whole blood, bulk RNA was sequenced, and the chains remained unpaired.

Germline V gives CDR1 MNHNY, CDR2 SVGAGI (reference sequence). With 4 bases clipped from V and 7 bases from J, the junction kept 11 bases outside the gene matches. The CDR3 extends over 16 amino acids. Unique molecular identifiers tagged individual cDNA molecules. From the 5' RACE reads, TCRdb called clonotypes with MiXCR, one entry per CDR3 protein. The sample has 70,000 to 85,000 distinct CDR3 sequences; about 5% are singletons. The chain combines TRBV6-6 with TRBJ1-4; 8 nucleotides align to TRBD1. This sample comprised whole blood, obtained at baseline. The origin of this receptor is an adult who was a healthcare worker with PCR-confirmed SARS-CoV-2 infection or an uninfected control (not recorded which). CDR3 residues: CASSSYRQGMGEKLFF. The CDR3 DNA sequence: TGTGCCAGCAGTTCCTATCGACAGGGGATGGGTGAAAAACTGTTTTTT.